This T cell receptor (beta chain) originates from a study of regulatory T cells in long-lasting Graves disease. About the study: Disease was considered persistent Graves' disease after over 5 years of antithyroid drugs (with positive TSH receptor antibodies).

TCR beta libraries were built with iRepertoire HTBI primers and Arm-PCR of CDR3 regions. MiXCR, applied by TCRdb to the multiplex PCR reads, yields one record per CDR3 protein. The sample gives fewer than 600,000 distinct CDR3 sequences, approximately 23% of which show up once; approximately 14% is in the top ten. This sample's time point: persistent/refractory GD, antithyroid drugs over 5 years with positive TRAb. Generation of the TCR library employed RNA extracted from PBMCs. This clonotype occurred a few times. The antigen is unknown. Points from the study as a whole: Persistent Graves' disease cases displayed lower TCR diversity than newly diagnosed ones.

Sequencing used peripheral blood mononuclear cells (PBMCs), obtained when the disease was refractory, from a patient treated with antithyroid drugs. The origin of this receptor is a female donor with Graves disease.

The CDR3 DNA follows: TGTGCCAGCAGCTTGATGGCTCGGGGGGGCTATGGCTACACCTTC. It specifies CASSLMARGGYGYTF. J is TRBJ1-2 and V is TRBV13; possibly TRBD1 for D (5 bases). The V gene lost 3 bases and the J gene lost 4 bases, with 15 bases spanning the gap. The CDR3 is made up of 15 amino acids. Looked up from germline, CDR1 is PRHDT and CDR2 is FYEKMQ (reference sequence).